This entry lists 2 T cell receptor beta chains sequenced from one sample in a study of blood T cell repertoires in COVID-19 (dated by TCRdb to about 2020). The library was built by means of the immunoSEQ multiplex PCR assay. The table was pulled from immuneACCESS by TCRdb, which kept in-frame rearrangements only. Such tables lose some clones; where checked, under half of the loss comes from unresolved V genes, and the rest has no known cause. This sample gives about 180,000 clones in total; approximately 88% of them show up just once. Of the sample, 2.5% to 3% is held by the ten largest clones. The specimen sequenced was peripheral blood. The receptors originated from a woman aged 55-70 years with acute or convalescent COVID-19.

V and J are TRBV4-1 and TRBJ2-1; 12 positions agree with TRBD1. Germline CDR1 and CDR2: MGHRA and YSYEKL. V shed 5 bases and J 9 bases; nucleotides not matched to a gene: 14. The CDR3 extends over 17 amino acids. The CDR3 reads CASSYRTGTGGSGEQFF. The CDR3 DNA reads as TGCGCCAGCAGCTACAGAACCGGGACAGGGGGCTCGGGTGAGCAGTTCTTC.

The genes are TRBV5-5 and TRBJ1-4, with D possibly TRBD1 on 5 matching bases. Germline V gene sequence: CDR1 SGHKS, CDR2 YYEKEE (reference sequence). The CDR3 covers 16 residues. The germline V and J ends were trimmed by 4 bases and 11 bases, with 24 bases remaining between them. This chain's CDR3 is CASSPGQGSVVNKLFF. In DNA, the CDR3 is TGTGCCAGCAGCCCAGGTCAGGGCTCGGTGGTGAATAAACTGTTTTTT. Drawing the rest from reference TRBV5-5 and TRBJ1-4, the complete variable domain is DAGVTQSPTHLIKTRGQQVTLRCSPISGHKSVSWYQQVLGQGPQFIFQYYEKEERGRGNFPDRFSARQFPNYSSELNVNALLLGDSALYLCASSPGQGSVVNKLFFGSGTQLSVL.